Listed below are T cell receptor beta chains from one sample, sequenced in a study of shared clonotypes between healthy human individuals. Clones were read by immunoSEQ multiplex PCR, and TCRdb kept only the in-frame ones, dropping some. The sample yields roughly 480,000 clones, around 80% seen once. Sequenced: PBMCs. The receptor set was obtained from a woman in her 40s in good health. Some clones in this sample may be carry-over from other donors' samples. Both conserved end residues are part of each CDR3. A D gene is named only where the DNA matches it firmly. Some rows have no size entry. The others give once, few or many, or a class for an expanded clone.

v_gene: TRBV5-1
d_gene: TRBD2
abundance: .
j_gene: TRBJ2-1
CDR3nt: TGCGCCAGCAGCTTGGCCAGCGGGAGTAATGAGCAGTTCTTC
CDR3aa: CASSLASGSNEQFF

v_gene: TRBV6-4
d_gene: TRBD1
abundance: few
j_gene: TRBJ2-5
CDR3nt: TGTGCCAGCAGTGACGAGGGGCCCTTTGGCAGGGGGCAAGAGACCCAGTACTTC
CDR3aa: CASSDEGPFGRGQETQYF

v_gene: TRBV18
d_gene: TRBD1
abundance: once
j_gene: TRBJ1-2
CDR3nt: TGTGCCAGCTCACCACCGGGCAGGGGGCCCGACTATGGCTACACCTTC
CDR3aa: CASSPPGRGPDYGYTF

v_gene: TRBV5-1
d_gene: .
abundance: .
j_gene: TRBJ2-2
CDR3nt: TGCGCCAGCAGCTTGACATTAACAGGGAACACCGGGGAGCTGTTTTTT
CDR3aa: CASSLTLTGNTGELFF

v_gene: TRBV30
d_gene: TRBD1
abundance: once
j_gene: TRBJ2-1
CDR3nt: TGTGCCTGGACCCGGGACAGGGGAAACAATGAGCAGTTCTTC
CDR3aa: CAWTRDRGNNEQFF

v_gene: TRBV5-4
d_gene: .
abundance: .
j_gene: TRBJ2-7
CDR3nt: TGTGCCAGCAGCTTGGGGAGCAGAACGGACTACGAGCAGTACTTC
CDR3aa: CASSLGSRTDYEQYF

v_gene: TRBV29-1
d_gene: TRBD2
abundance: .
j_gene: TRBJ2-7
CDR3nt: TGCAGCACACCGACTAGCGGGAGGCCCCCCTACGAGCAGTACTTC
CDR3aa: CSTPTSGRPPYEQYF

v_gene: TRBV5-6
d_gene: TRBD1
abundance: .
j_gene: TRBJ1-3
CDR3nt: TGTGCCAGCAGCTTCAGAGGGGGCGCGGGAAACACCATATATTTT
CDR3aa: CASSFRGGAGNTIYF

v_gene: TRBV6-4
d_gene: .
abundance: .
j_gene: TRBJ2-7
CDR3nt: TGTGCCAGCAGTGACACAGGGAGAGGCGAGCAGTACTTC
CDR3aa: CASSDTGRGEQYF

v_gene: TRBV7-9
d_gene: TRBD2
abundance: .
j_gene: TRBJ2-1
CDR3nt: TGTGCCAGCAGGCGGCGGGAGGGCCAGTACAATGAGCAGTTCTTC
CDR3aa: CASRRREGQYNEQFF

v_gene: TRBV7-2
d_gene: TRBD2
abundance: .
j_gene: TRBJ2-1
CDR3nt: TGTGCCAGCAGCTTAAGTCGGCGGGAGAGGGACAATGAGCAGTTCTTC
CDR3aa: CASSLSRRERDNEQFF

v_gene: TRBV7-3
d_gene: .
abundance: .
j_gene: TRBJ2-7
CDR3nt: TGTGCCAGCAGCTTAGCGGGTGGGACTCCAGCCTACGAGCAGTACTTC
CDR3aa: CASSLAGGTPAYEQYF

v_gene: TRBV19
d_gene: .
abundance: many
j_gene: TRBJ2-1
CDR3nt: TGTGCCAGTAGTGCCACCACTAGCAGGCCTGCCTACAATGAGCAGTTCTTC
CDR3aa: CASSATTSRPAYNEQFF

v_gene: TRBV9
d_gene: TRBD1
abundance: .
j_gene: TRBJ1-1
CDR3nt: TGTGCCAGCAGCGAAGCGACCGGACAGGGGAGCGGCACTGAAGCTTTCTTT
CDR3aa: CASSEATGQGSGTEAFF

v_gene: TRBV2
d_gene: TRBD1
abundance: once
j_gene: TRBJ2-7
CDR3nt: TGTGCCAGCAGGGCAGGGGGTTGGTCCTACGAGCAGTACTTC
CDR3aa: CASRAGGWSYEQYF

v_gene: TRBV4-1
d_gene: .
abundance: .
j_gene: TRBJ1-5
CDR3nt: TGCGCCAGCAGCCAAGAGGTTGGATATAGCAATCAGCCCCAGCATTTT
CDR3aa: CASSQEVGYSNQPQHF

v_gene: TRBV19
d_gene: .
abundance: .
j_gene: TRBJ1-5
CDR3nt: TGTGCCAGTAGTATACATGCCGGTGATCAGCCCCAGCATTTT
CDR3aa: CASSIHAGDQPQHF

v_gene: TRBV4-2
d_gene: .
abundance: .
j_gene: TRBJ1-1
CDR3nt: TGTGCCAGCAGCCCGGACAAGATGAACACTGAAGCTTTCTTT
CDR3aa: CASSPDKMNTEAFF

v_gene: TRBV5-1
d_gene: .
abundance: .
j_gene: TRBJ1-2
CDR3nt: TGCGCCAGCAGCTTGAGTCAGGGAGGCTACACCTTC
CDR3aa: CASSLSQGGYTF

v_gene: TRBV28
d_gene: .
abundance: once
j_gene: TRBJ1-5
CDR3nt: TGTGCCAGCAGTCCCCCCGGGGTTCCCCGCGGTAATCGGCCCCAGCATTTT
CDR3aa: CASSPPGVPRGNRPQHF

v_gene: TRBV14
d_gene: .
abundance: .
j_gene: TRBJ2-1
CDR3nt: TGTGCCAGCAGCCAAGATATGGGTACAGGGCCCAATGAGCAGTTCTTC
CDR3aa: CASSQDMGTGPNEQFF

v_gene: TRBV28
d_gene: .
abundance: .
j_gene: TRBJ2-7
CDR3nt: TGTGCCAGCAGTTTAACACTAGCTGGTCTCGAGCAGTACTTC
CDR3aa: CASSLTLAGLEQYF

v_gene: TRBV21-1
d_gene: .
abundance: .
j_gene: TRBJ2-3
CDR3nt: TGTGCCAGCAGCAAAGCGCTAGCGAAGAGCACAGATACGCAGTATTTT
CDR3aa: CASSKALAKSTDTQYF

v_gene: TRBV10-3
d_gene: TRBD1
abundance: .
j_gene: TRBJ2-2
CDR3nt: TGTGCCATCAGCCCCGGGACAGGGGACACCGGGGAGCTGTTTTTT
CDR3aa: CAISPGTGDTGELFF

v_gene: TRBV4-3
d_gene: .
abundance: .
j_gene: TRBJ2-7
CDR3nt: TGCGCCAGCAGCCAAGATCGGGTGCCCCCCAGCGAGCAGTACTTC
CDR3aa: CASSQDRVPPSEQYF

v_gene: TRBV21-1
d_gene: .
abundance: .
j_gene: TRBJ1-5
CDR3nt: TGTGCCAGCAGCAAAGGCCAGGGTGGCAATCAGCCCCAGCATTTT
CDR3aa: CASSKGQGGNQPQHF

v_gene: TRBV7-3
d_gene: .
abundance: .
j_gene: TRBJ2-2
CDR3nt: TGTGCCAGCAGCTTAACCTTCGGACAGAACACCGGGGAGCTGTTTTTT
CDR3aa: CASSLTFGQNTGELFF

v_gene: TRBV5-6
d_gene: .
abundance: many
j_gene: TRBJ1-1
CDR3nt: TGTGCCAGACAGGGAAGCAACACTGAAGCTTTCTTT
CDR3aa: CARQGSNTEAFF

v_gene: TRBV6-5
d_gene: TRBD2
abundance: .
j_gene: TRBJ2-1
CDR3nt: TGTGCCAGCAGAGGGACTAGCCAACATGAGCAGTTCTTC
CDR3aa: CASRGTSQHEQFF

v_gene: TRBV5-6
d_gene: .
abundance: .
j_gene: TRBJ2-7
CDR3nt: TGTGCCAGCAGCTTGTCCGGATTCTCCTACGAGCAGTACTTC
CDR3aa: CASSLSGFSYEQYF

v_gene: TRBV5-1
d_gene: TRBD2
abundance: .
j_gene: TRBJ2-7
CDR3nt: TGCGCCAGCAGCCACGGACTAGCGGGAGATTACGAGCAGTACTTC
CDR3aa: CASSHGLAGDYEQYF

v_gene: TRBV2
d_gene: .
abundance: .
j_gene: TRBJ2-4
CDR3nt: TGTGCCAGCAGCAGGGTGTTGGGCAAAAACATTCAGTACTTC
CDR3aa: CASSRVLGKNIQYF

v_gene: TRBV29-1
d_gene: .
abundance: .
j_gene: TRBJ2-7
CDR3nt: TGCAGCGTTGTATGGAGCGCGGAAGAGCAGTACTTC
CDR3aa: CSVVWSAEEQYF

v_gene: TRBV12-5
d_gene: TRBD2
abundance: .
j_gene: TRBJ2-1
CDR3nt: TGTGCTAGTGGTTTGGTACGCGGGGGACTAGCGGGAGCGTCCTCCTACAATGAGCAGTTCTTC
CDR3aa: CASGLVRGGLAGASSYNEQFF

v_gene: TRBV7-9
d_gene: TRBD2
abundance: few
j_gene: TRBJ2-1
CDR3nt: TGTGCCAGCAGCTTAGCTCTAGCGGGGTCCTACAATGAGCAGTTCTTC
CDR3aa: CASSLALAGSYNEQFF

v_gene: TRBV11-2
d_gene: TRBD2
abundance: .
j_gene: TRBJ2-7
CDR3nt: TGTGCCAGCAGCTTAGGGACTAGCGCCCTCTCCTACGAGCAGTACTTC
CDR3aa: CASSLGTSALSYEQYF

v_gene: TRBV5-4
d_gene: TRBD2
abundance: .
j_gene: TRBJ2-3
CDR3nt: TGTGCCAGCAGCCCTAAAACTAGCGGGAGTATCGATACGCAGTATTTT
CDR3aa: CASSPKTSGSIDTQYF